This entry lists 2 T cell receptor beta chains sequenced from one sample in a study of blood T cell repertoires in COVID-19. The assay was immunoSEQ multiplex PCR, and TCRdb's table has in-frame clones only and misses some. The sample shows 30,000 to 50,000 clones, 80% to 90% of them seen only once. The sample consisted of peripheral blood. All receptors derive from a man between 50 and 59 years old with active or convalescent COVID-19.

In DNA, the CDR3 is TGTGCCAGCCTCCCCGGGGGGGCGAGAGAAAAACTGTTTTTT. This codes for CASLPGGAREKLFF. The chain combines TRBV28 with TRBJ1-4, with D possibly TRBD1 on 6 matching bases. The germline V gene has CDR1 MDHEN and CDR2 SYDVKM. The V end lost 8 bases, the J end lost 8 bases, and 18 bases lay between the germline ends. The CDR3 has 14 residues.

V and J are TRBV20-1 and TRBJ2-1; unclear D gene. The CDR3 runs to 12 residues. V lost 3 bases and J lost 7, with 10 bases in between. The germline CDR1 and CDR2 sequences are DFQATT and SNEGSKA (reference sequence). The CDR3 protein is CSASDVSNEQFF. The CDR3 coding sequence is TGCAGTGCTAGTGACGTGAGTAATGAGCAGTTCTTC.